The 21 T cell receptor beta chains below come from one sample, sequenced in a study of OX40 agonist ivuxolimab in advanced cancers. The data were produced by immunoSEQ multiplex PCR, yet TCRdb's version contains in-frame clones alone and is incomplete. The sample has some 50,000 clones; around 78% are singletons. Sequences were derived from CD4+ or CD8+ T cells sorted from blood, sampled in a trial of the OX40 agonist ivuxolimab. The source is an adult with an advanced solid tumor such as melanoma, head and neck, liver or kidney cancer.

DNA for the CDR3: TGTGCCTGGGTTTTGGGGGGCAACCATTCACCCCTCCACTTT. It yields the protein CAWVLGGNHSPLHF. The J gene is TRBJ1-6, the V gene TRBV30; weak D call: TRBD1 (6 bases). Trimming shortened V by 5 bases and J by 8 bases, and 16 bases separated the two germline ends. Germline V gene sequence: CDR1 GTSNPN, CDR2 SVGIG (reference sequence). This CDR3 has 14 residues. Full variable domain (remainder filled in from reference TRBV30 and TRBJ1-6): SQTIHQWPATLVQPVGSPLSLECTVEGTSNPNLYWYRQAAGRGLQLLFYSVGIGQISSEVPQNLSASRPQDRQFILSSKKLLLSDSGFYLCAWVLGGNHSPLHFGNGTRLTVT.

The rearrangement links TRBV5-4 to TRBJ1-3, with 7 bases identical to TRBD1. Germline V gene sequence: CDR1 SGHNT, CDR2 YYREEE (reference sequence). V was pared by 4 bases and J by 4 bases, with 14 bases of the junction left unmatched. The CDR3 contains 17 residues. The CDR3 region has the DNA TGTGCCAGCAGCCCTTTTTTGGGAGGGGGCCTCGGAAACACCATATATTTT. As protein: CASSPFLGGGLGNTIYF. Together with reference TRBV5-4 and TRBJ1-3, the CDR3 gives the full variable domain: ETGVTQSPTHLIKTRGQQVTLRCSSQSGHNTVSWYQQALGQGPQFIFQYYREEENGRGNFPPRFSGLQFPNYSSELNVNALELDDSALYLCASSPFLGGGLGNTIYFGEGSWLTVV.

V gene TRBV6-1 combines with J gene TRBJ2-7; 8 bases map to TRBD2. From germline, CDR1 is MNHNS and CDR2 SASEGT. The CDR3 is 13 residues long. V trimming: 6 bases; J trimming: 3 bases; junction bases outside the gene matches: 4. CDR3 bases: TGTGCCAGCAGAACTAGCGGCCTCTACGAGCAGTACTTC. Protein: CASRTSGLYEQYF.

This CDR3 reads CASSIRAETQYF. CDR3 in DNA: TGTGCCAGTAGTATAAGAGCAGAGACCCAGTACTTC. V is TRBV19 and J is TRBJ2-5; D is unclear. The V end lost 2 bases, the J end lost 4 bases, and 5 bases lay between the germline ends. CDR3 size: 12 residues. Germline values: CDR1 LNHDA, CDR2 SQIVND (reference sequence).

This chain connects TRBV18 to TRBJ1-6; D remains unclear. This CDR3 comprises 15 residues. Trimming removed 2 bases from V and 2 bases from J, with 7 bases in between. CDR1 KGHSH and CDR2 LQKENI come from the germline V gene. The CDR3 here is CASSPGKTYNSPLHF. The CDR3, as DNA: TGTGCCAGCTCACCAGGCAAGACCTATAATTCACCCCTCCACTTT.

The chain recombines TRBV28 with TRBJ2-7; TRBD2 might be the D (6 bases). V gave up 5 bases and J gave up 3 bases, with 23 bases separating them. Germline V gene data show CDR1 as MDHEN and CDR2 as SYDVKM. The CDR3 has 17 amino acids. DNA for the CDR3: TGTGCCAGCAGTAAAACGGACGGGGGTTTGAGGTACTACGAGCAGTACTTC. This gives the protein CASSKTDGGLRYYEQYF.

The genes are TRBV18 and TRBJ1-2; TRBD1 is a possible D gene (5 bases). Trimming took 0 bases from V and 7 from J, leaving 18 bases between them. The germline gives CDR1 KGHSH, CDR2 LQKENI. The CDR3 has 16 residues. DNA of the CDR3: TGTGCCAGCTCACCACCGTCTTCGAGACAGCCGAGTGGCTACACCTTC. It translates to CASSPPSSRQPSGYTF. Complete variable domain (other parts from reference TRBV18 and TRBJ1-2): NAGVMQNPRHLVRRRGQEARLRCSPMKGHSHVYWYRQLPEEGLKFMVYLQKENIIDESGMPKERFSAEFPKEGPSILRIQQVVRGDSAAYFCASSPPSSRQPSGYTFGSGTRLTVV.

The chain combines TRBV5-1 with TRBJ2-5; TRBD2 aligns across 11 bases. Germline trimming cut 2 bases from V and 5 bases from J; bases unmatched to any gene: 2. This CDR3 contains 14 residues. From germline, CDR1 is SGHRS and CDR2 YFSETQ. CDR3 bases: TGCGCCAGCAGCTTCCGGACTAGCGGGGAGACCCAGTACTTC. Protein product: CASSFRTSGETQYF.

The genes are TRBV19 and TRBJ1-1, with D maybe TRBD1 (5 bases). Trimming cost V 1 base and J 3 bases, with 27 bases left between them. CDR1 and CDR2 (germline): LNHDA, SQIVND (reference sequence). The length of the CDR3 is 20 residues. The CDR3 loop reads CASSIGGNGAPRPEDTEAFF. In DNA form, the CDR3 reads TGTGCCAGTAGTATAGGGGGGAACGGGGCTCCCCGACCGGAGGACACTGAAGCTTTCTTT.

The chain employs TRBV5-1 and TRBJ2-1; TRBD1 agrees at 7 bases. This CDR3 comprises 15 residues. With V trimmed by 2 bases and J by 4 bases, 6 bases remained unmatched. The germline V gene encodes CDR1 SGHRS and CDR2 YFSETQ. CDR3 protein: CASSLQGSVYNEQFF. The CDR3 DNA follows: TGCGCCAGCAGCTTACAGGGGTCGGTATACAATGAGCAGTTCTTC.

The chain couples TRBV5-4 to TRBJ2-1; TRBD2 matches at 9 bases. The CDR3 is 16 amino acids. In germline, CDR1 is SGHNT, CDR2 YYREEE (reference sequence). The trim removed 3 bases at V and 6 bases at J, leaving 10 bases unmatched. This chain's CDR3 is CASSSFRGGASNEQFF. Here the CDR3 DNA reads TGTGCCAGCAGCTCCTTCCGCGGGGGGGCTTCCAATGAGCAGTTCTTC.

The chain links TRBV28 to TRBJ1-3, with D uncertain. The CDR3 length is 14 residues. Germline V CDR1 and CDR2: MDHEN, SYDVKM. The V end lost 7 bases, the J end lost 0 bases, and 10 bases lay between the germline ends. The CDR3 DNA sequence: TGTGCCAGCAAGACGGGGTCCTCTGGAAACACCATATATTTT. Its translation: CASKTGSSGNTIYF.

The chain has TRBV7-6 and TRBJ1-5; maybe TRBD1 (5 bases). The CDR3 is 16 residues long. Trimming took off 6 bases at V and 0 bases at J, with 15 bases between the two ends. Germline CDR1 SGHVS, CDR2 FNYEAQ. The CDR3 bases are TGTGCCAGCAGACCCTGGGACCTCACTAGCAATCAGCCCCAGCATTTT. It encodes CASRPWDLTSNQPQHF. Filled out from reference TRBV7-6 and TRBJ1-5, the complete variable domain reads GAGVSQSPRYKVTKRGQDVALRCDPISGHVSLYWYRQALGQGPEFLTYFNYEAQQDKSGLPNDRFSAERPEGSISTLTIQRTEQRDSAMYRCASRPWDLTSNQPQHFGDGTRLSIL.

This chain connects TRBV6-5 to TRBJ2-1; 7 bases agree with TRBD2. Looked up from germline, CDR1 is MNHEY and CDR2 is SVGAGI. V was pared by 3 bases and J by 13 bases, with 9 bases of the junction left unmatched. This CDR3 has 13 residues. The CDR3 is CASSYSGGGSQFF. DNA of the CDR3: TGTGCCAGCAGTTATTCGGGCGGGGGTTCTCAGTTCTTC.

In its sample, this clone was seen once. The V call is TRBV28, the J call TRBJ1-5; D unresolved. Germline CDR1 is MDHEN and CDR2 is SYDVKM. This CDR3 region has 15 residues. Trimming left V 4 bases short and J 0 bases short, with 10 bases between. The CDR3 reads CASSWAQYSNQPQHF. The CDR3 DNA reads as TGTGCCAGCAGTTGGGCGCAATATAGCAATCAGCCCCAGCATTTT.

The rearrangement links TRBV29-1 to TRBJ1-5; D is undetermined. The CDR3 is made up of 12 amino acids. V was shortened by 0 bases and J by 6 bases, with 6 bases between the two germline ends. CDR1 and CDR2 (germline): SQVTM, ANQGSEA. CDR3 in DNA: TGCAGCGTTGAAGATCGAGGTCAGCCCCAGCATTTT. This translates into CSVEDRGQPQHF.

CDR3: CASSLGRDGNTIYF. The CDR3 DNA sequence: TGTGCCAGCAGCTTGGGCAGGGACGGAAACACCATATATTTT. V is TRBV11-2 and J is TRBJ1-3; D might be TRBD1 (5 bases). This CDR3 is built from 14 residues. The V and J ends lost 3 bases and 4 bases respectively, with 10 bases between them. Germline CDR1 SGHAT, CDR2 FQNNGV.

The rearrangement links TRBV6-1 to TRBJ2-5, with 8 bases aligning to TRBD2. The CDR3 is 14 residues long. With 4 bases clipped from V and 4 bases from J, the junction kept 5 bases outside the gene matches. Germline lookup yields CDR1 MNHNS and CDR2 SASEGT. Here the CDR3 DNA reads TGTGCCAGCAGTGCGGGGGGGGCGGGAGAGACCCAGTACTTC. Protein product: CASSAGGAGETQYF.

The chain couples TRBV6-6 to TRBJ1-2; the match to TRBD1 covers 8 bases. This CDR3 comprises 11 residues. J lost 8 bases, V lost 10 bases, and 6 bases had no gene match. From germline, CDR1 is MNHNY and CDR2 SVGAGI (reference sequence). The DNA of the CDR3 is TGTGCCATCCGGACAGGGACCGGCTACACCTTC. Translation gives CAIRTGTGYTF.

This chain joins TRBV9 and TRBJ1-1, with D possibly TRBD1 on 5 matching bases. The germline CDR1 and CDR2 sequences are SGDLS and YYNGEE. CDR3 length: 15 residues. V dropped 0 bases and J dropped 4 bases, with 13 bases sitting between them. CDR3 residues: CASSVDEGIGTEAFF. DNA for the CDR3: TGTGCCAGCAGCGTAGATGAGGGGATTGGCACTGAAGCTTTCTTT.

The chain is built from TRBV5-1 and TRBJ2-5, with D unclear. The CDR3 runs 14 residues. V lost 1 base to trimming and J lost 2 bases, with 9 bases between them. The V gene's germline CDR1 is SGHRS and CDR2 YFSETQ. CDR3 region: CASSLWTGQETQYF. CDR3 in DNA: TGCGCCAGCAGCTTGTGGACCGGGCAAGAGACCCAGTACTTC. The complete variable domain, with remaining parts taken from reference TRBV5-1 and TRBJ2-5, reads KAGVTQTPRYLIKTRGQQVTLSCSPISGHRSVSWYQQTPGQGLQFLFEYFSETQRNKGNFPGRFSGRQFSNSRSEMNVSTLELGDSALYLCASSLWTGQETQYFGPGTRLLVL.